Each of the 16 T cell receptor beta chains below was sequenced from the same sample in a study of vaccination and CD4 T cells after COVID-19. Time point here: late sampling 161 to 241 days after vaccination in three convalescent patients. The sample's treatment: roughly ten-day PBMC culture with coronavirus spike peptide pools or control peptides (ViraFEST assay). These receptors have no known antigen. Oncomine TCR Beta short-read sequencing was applied to DNA from cultured CD4+ T cells. A single record per CDR3 protein comes from TCRdb applying MiXCR to the PCR reads. The repertoire has 18,000 or so distinct CDR3 sequences, over 50% of them found once; the top ten carry less than 25%. The specimen comprised CD4+ T cells from blood, cultured in vitro, sampled about 7 months after SARS-CoV-2 vaccination. The source of these receptors is a human donor who had recovered from COVID-19.

The V gene is TRBV10-1, the J gene TRBJ2-5, with D perhaps matching TRBD2 (5 bases). Germline V gives CDR1 WNHNN, CDR2 SYGVQD (reference sequence). The CDR3 contains 20 residues. The V and J ends lost 4 bases and 0 bases respectively, with 27 bases between them. CDR3 DNA sequence: TGCGCCAGCAGTGGTACGAGGGCTCTTTCCCGGGCTATGTACCAAGAGACCCAGTACTTC. Translation: CASSGTRALSRAMYQETQYF.

This clonotype was seen just once. The rearrangement joins TRBV27 to TRBJ1-1; possible D gene TRBD1, 6 bases. The CDR3 sequence is 14 residues long. The V and J ends lost 3 bases and 4 bases respectively, with 12 bases between them. Germline loops: CDR1 MNHEY, CDR2 SMNVEV (reference sequence). The CDR3 DNA reads as TGTGCCAGCAGTTTTACAGGGCAGGCCACTGAAGCTTTCTTT. It translates to CASSFTGQATEAFF.

This chain connects TRBV11-2 to TRBJ1-1, with D hard to call. Trimming pared 5 bases from V and 5 bases from J, leaving 6 bases between. Germline V gives CDR1 SGHAT, CDR2 FQNNGV. This CDR3 has 11 amino acids. CDR3 nucleotides: TGTGCCAGCAGCAGGCGGACTGAAGCTTTCTTT. Encoded protein: CASSRRTEAFF.

This clonotype was observed a handful of times. The rearrangement links TRBV20-1 to TRBJ1-2, with D hard to call. Germline CDR1 and CDR2: DFQATT and SNEGSKA (reference sequence). This CDR3 spans 10 amino acids. The V end lost 6 bases, the J end lost 0 bases, and 2 bases lay between the germline ends. The DNA for the CDR3 is TGCAGTGCGGCTAACTATGGCTACACCTTC. This gives the protein CSAANYGYTF.

The chain employs TRBV7-3 and TRBJ2-7; D may correspond to TRBD1 or TRBD2 (5 bases each). V was shortened by 4 bases and J by 13 bases, with 17 bases between the two germline ends. This CDR3 has 12 residues. Germline V gene sequence: CDR1 SGHTA, CDR2 FQGTGA. In DNA, the CDR3 is TGTGCCAGCAGCTCCAATGGGGGTAATCTCTACTTC. This codes for CASSSNGGNLYF.

This clonotype was found a few times. The chain employs TRBV20-1 and TRBJ1-1, with a tentative D call TRBD1 (6 bases). The CDR3 length is 16 residues. V was pared by 6 bases and J by 4 bases, with 24 bases between. Germline V lookup: CDR1 DFQATT, CDR2 SNEGSKA (reference sequence). Here the CDR3 DNA reads TGCAGTGCGCGAGGCAGGGGAGATTTGGGGTTCACTGAAGCTTTCTTT. The encoded protein is CSARGRGDLGFTEAFF.

This clonotype occurred a few times. J is TRBJ1-1 and V is TRBV10-1; 10 positions match TRBD1. Per germline, CDR1 WNHNN and CDR2 SYGVQD (reference sequence). Unmatched junction bases numbered 10, after V lost 6 bases and J lost 3 bases. CDR3 length: 16 amino acids. DNA for the CDR3: TGCGCCAGCAGGGACAGGGGGAAGGGGGCTGACACTGAAGCTTTCTTT. It translates to CASRDRGKGADTEAFF.

The chain employs TRBV29-1 and TRBJ2-3; D ambiguous. With 3 bases removed from V and 3 bases from J, the gap between germline ends came to 4 bases. CDR1 and CDR2 from the germline V gene are SQVTM and ANQGSEA. There are 11 residues in the CDR3. CDR3 nucleotide sequence: TGCAGCGTTGAGATTACAGATACGCAGTATTTT. Amino acids: CSVEITDTQYF.

This chain joins TRBV30 and TRBJ2-3; D ambiguous. Trimming pared 3 bases from V and 9 bases from J, leaving 13 bases between. This CDR3 has 12 residues. Germline CDR1 GTSNPN, CDR2 SVGIG (reference sequence). CDR3 amino acids: CAWSIRFRTQYF. The CDR3 DNA follows: TGTGCCTGGAGCATAAGGTTTAGGACGCAGTATTTT.

The table lists this clonotype with a few counts. CDR3 sequence reads: CASSLPGQFAFF. CDR3 nucleotides: TGTGCCAGCAGCCTACCGGGACAGTTCGCTTTCTTT. V is TRBV7-9 and J is TRBJ1-1; 7 bases line up with TRBD1. This CDR3 region has 12 residues. CDR1 and CDR2 (germline): SEHNR, FQNEAQ (reference sequence). Trimming at V came to 5 bases and at J to 11 bases, leaving 8 bases not matched to a gene.

V is TRBV21-1 and J is TRBJ2-3; TRBD1, the D gene given by the table, was not confirmed from the DNA. TRBV21-1 is shown as a pseudogene. CDR3 length equals 16 residues. CDR3 in amino acids: CASSIYRQGARDTQYF. The DNA for the CDR3 is TGTGCCAGCAGCATATACCGACAGGGGGCTAGGGATACGCAGTATTTT.

This chain joins TRBV19 and TRBJ2-7; 14 bases are a match to TRBD2. Germline CDR1 reads LNHDA; CDR2 reads SQIVND (reference sequence). With V trimmed by 5 bases and J by 4 bases, 7 bases remained unmatched. The CDR3 is 16 amino acids. For the CDR3, the DNA is TGTGCCAGTAGTCCGGGGACTAGCGGGAGTTGGTACGAGCAGTACTTC. Protein sequence: CASSPGTSGSWYEQYF.

This chain joins TRBV7-2 and TRBJ2-3; D is unresolved. The CDR3 covers 13 residues. Trimming left V 4 bases short and J 9 bases short, with 14 bases between. Per germline, CDR1 SGHTA and CDR2 FQGNSA. CDR3 in amino acids: CASSYTTQITQYF. For the CDR3, the DNA is TGTGCCAGCAGCTATACTACACAGATAACGCAGTATTTT.

This clonotype was seen a few times. The gene calls are TRBV5-3 and TRBJ2-3, with D tentatively TRBD1 (5 bases). TRBV5-3 has ORF status, its function being uncertain. This CDR3 contains 14 residues. Trimming took off 8 bases at V and 2 bases at J, with 15 bases between the two ends. CDR3 protein: CASSQQATTDTQYF. The CDR3 DNA reads as TGTGCCAGCAGCCAACAGGCAACCACAGATACGCAGTATTTT.

The chain links TRBV20-1 to TRBJ2-3; TRBD2 agrees at 7 bases. The CDR3 is made up of 12 amino acids. V gave up 4 bases and J gave up 11 bases; unmatched junction bases: 9. Germline assignment: CDR1 DFQATT and CDR2 SNEGSKA (reference sequence). DNA of the CDR3: TGCAGTGCTAACGAAGGACTAGTCATGCAGTATTTT. This codes for CSANEGLVMQYF.

This chain connects TRBV19 to TRBJ1-2, with 8 positions matching TRBD1. The CDR3 has 14 residues. V was pared by 6 bases and J by 4 bases, with 7 bases of the junction left unmatched. The germline CDR1 and CDR2 sequences are LNHDA and SQIVND (reference sequence). CDR3: CASSPAGGGYGYTF. Here the CDR3 DNA reads TGTGCCAGTAGCCCCGCAGGGGGCGGCTATGGCTACACCTTC.